This T cell receptor beta chain was observed in a study of blood T cell repertoires in COVID-19. For the study at large: Collection of acute and convalescent COVID-19 samples took place in the United States, Italy and Spain. PBMCs, B-cell-depleted T cells, or T cells were the source of the cDNA or gDNA that made up the material.

Source study methods: Estimation of nucleated cell counts relied on the amplification of reference gene primers. Using immunoSEQ multiplex PCR, the repertoire was profiled, and TCRdb retains in-frame clones only, with some absent. V and J calls and clone size come straight from that table; D and trimming were deduced from the DNA. The data show just over 15,000 clones, around 86% seen once. The CDR3 is 13 amino acids. Germline lookup yields CDR1 MGHRA and CDR2 YSYEKL. Trimming at V came to 4 bases and at J to 4 bases, leaving 3 bases not matched to a gene. The J gene is TRBJ1-2, the V gene TRBV4-1; 7 bases line up with TRBD1. Sample: peripheral blood. The sequence was collected from an elderly man with active or convalescent COVID-19. DNA of the CDR3: TGCGCCAGCAGCCCCCGGGACAGCTATGGCTACACCTTC. It is translated as CASSPRDSYGYTF.